The rows below give T cell receptor beta chains drawn from one sample of a study of blood T cells in healthy people across ages. TCRdb reprocessed the 5' RACE reads with MiXCR, giving one entry per CDR3 protein. The sample contains 1,500,000 or so distinct CDR3 sequences, approximately 60% of which appear only once. Sample: blood. These receptors came from a man aged 18-30 years in good health. Each CDR3 is given with its conserved first and last residue. D genes are given only for firm matches.

cdr3_aa v_call d_call j_call
CASSHSGQGSPLHF TRBV14 - TRBJ1-6
CASSSQGGQGTDTQYF TRBV7-9 - TRBJ2-3
CASSLGIYGYGYTF TRBV12-3/TRBV12-4 - TRBJ1-2
CSARDSTSGGAMAYF TRBV20-1 TRBD2 TRBJ2-3
CATKFRGTDGQPQHF TRBV27 TRBD1 TRBJ1-5
CASSRLAVGSYNEQFF TRBV6-1 TRBD2 TRBJ2-1
CASTHRDIQWGEQYF TRBV28 - TRBJ2-4
CASNEPGYSPDTQYF TRBV4-2 - TRBJ2-3
CSARAGTGRSWYGYTF TRBV20-1 TRBD1 TRBJ1-2
CASSLQLNTGAFF TRBV12-3/TRBV12-4 - TRBJ1-1
CARESGQGSGYTF TRBV2 TRBD1 TRBJ1-2
CASTREAYEQYF TRBV7-9 - TRBJ2-7
CASKLGRSYEQYF TRBV21-1 - TRBJ2-7
CASSLPGVYNEQFF TRBV5-4 - TRBJ2-1
CASSSGAHRGAYEQYF TRBV6-5 - TRBJ2-7
CSAATEMGYGYTF TRBV29-1 - TRBJ1-2
CASSLFSGEHNEQYF TRBV5-1 - TRBJ2-5
CASSQGGIWDRDEKLFF TRBV14 TRBD1 TRBJ1-4
CSVDNKTGETQYF TRBV29-1 - TRBJ2-5
CASSENRDIVQPQHF TRBV28 - TRBJ1-5
CASSLVGGTSVFNEQFF TRBV7-2 TRBD2 TRBJ2-1
CASRKDRGGNTEAFF TRBV7-9 TRBD1 TRBJ1-1
CASSQDPSGGANEQYF TRBV4-3 TRBD2 TRBJ2-7
CASSQDQWANEQFF TRBV3-1 - TRBJ2-1
CASSTLGGAPDTQYF TRBV5-5 - TRBJ2-3
CASSFQGGRSQDNEQFF TRBV7-9 - TRBJ2-1
CASSRQGFNEQFF TRBV12-3/TRBV12-4 TRBD1 TRBJ2-1
CASSQESGYEQYF TRBV12-3/TRBV12-4 - TRBJ2-7
CASSLEQGFNQPQHF TRBV7-6 - TRBJ1-5
CVSSTGTAYEQYF TRBV5-1 TRBD1 -
CASSHRRFQETQYF TRBV19 - TRBJ2-5
CASSQVRVRAANYGYTF TRBV3-1 - TRBJ1-2
CSVEDSAGEPYEQFF TRBV29-1 TRBD2 TRBJ2-1
CASSLSMILPTGELFF TRBV11-2 - TRBJ2-2
CASSGPHGGNEQFF TRBV12-3/TRBV12-4 - TRBJ2-1
CASSQAASGRIYEQYF TRBV3-1 TRBD2 -
CASSSRDSGSPLHF TRBV7-9 TRBD1 TRBJ1-6
CSVIRGFEQYF TRBV29-1 - TRBJ2-7
CASSEPLEASEQYF TRBV25-1 - TRBJ2-7
CSVAGDLAGANVLTF TRBV29-1 - TRBJ2-6
CASISGTTDTQYF TRBV6-5 TRBD2 TRBJ2-3
CSAYTGPSYEQYF TRBV20-1 - TRBJ2-7
CASIRLPSSYNEQFF TRBV5-1 - TRBJ2-1
CRAPGPGAYYGHTF TRBV20-1 - TRBJ1-2
CASSYSGLHNEQFF TRBV6-2/TRBV6-3 - TRBJ2-1
CASSPDAGGYEQYF TRBV7-2 - TRBJ2-7
CASSLGTSGKRRETQYF TRBV11-2 TRBD2 TRBJ2-5
CASSQDRMGGAFF TRBV4-1 - TRBJ1-1
CASRDGDLGSYEQYF TRBV27 - TRBJ2-7
CASSPVNRAWPTEEVARSDGQFF TRBV5-6 - TRBJ2-1
CASSPGLFYNEQFF TRBV9 - TRBJ2-1
CASTILGQTDTQYF TRBV13 - TRBJ2-3
CSARARTGENTEAFF TRBV20-1 TRBD1 TRBJ1-1
CASSQQGLAGGTSTDTQYF TRBV4-2 TRBD2 TRBJ2-3
CASSRDGGEQYF TRBV4-3 - -
CASSQRLAGDYEQYF TRBV14 TRBD2 -